These 25 T cell receptor beta chains came from one sample sequenced in a study of chemoradiotherapy in HPV16-positive cancers. TCRdb's table, derived via immunoSEQ multiplex PCR, lists solely in-frame clones and lacks some. Among tens of thousands of clones listed, about nine tenths were seen once. Sequencing used blood, obtained from a patient who underwent chemoradiotherapy. The receptors were gathered from a human donor with HPV-associated anogenital cancer.

The V gene is TRBV14, the J gene TRBJ2-5, with D uncertain. Germline V gene data show CDR1 as SGHDN and CDR2 as FVKESK. The CDR3 contains 15 residues. With 3 bases removed from V and 2 bases from J, the gap between germline ends came to 13 bases. DNA of the CDR3: TGTGCCAGCAGCCAGACTCTACCGACGCAAGAGACCCAGTACTTC. It codes for CASSQTLPTQETQYF.

This clone was seen just once. J is TRBJ1-4 and V is TRBV15; 9 bases fit TRBD1. The CDR3 sequence is 15 residues long. The V gene's germline CDR1 is LNHNV and CDR2 YYDKDF (reference sequence). V lost 0 bases to trimming and J lost 10 bases; unmatched junction nucleotides: 6. Here the CDR3 DNA reads TGTGCCACCAGCAGAGATAGACAGGGGGTGGGAAAACTGTTTTTT. This codes for CATSRDRQGVGKLFF.

The rearrangement uses TRBV6-5 and TRBJ2-5, with D unclear. The ends were cut back, 3 bases at V and 1 base at J, with 12 bases in the middle. Germline-derived CDR1 and CDR2 are MNHEY and SVGAGI. This CDR3 region has 15 residues. CDR3 nucleotides: TGTGCCAGCAGTTATTCCCGACGGCCCCAAGAGACCCAGTACTTC. It codes for CASSYSRRPQETQYF.

CDR3 sequence reads: CASSLLSGSLNYGYTF. The CDR3 coding sequence is TGTGCCAGCAGCTTGTTAAGCGGCAGCCTTAACTATGGCTACACCTTC. The chain carries TRBV5-4 and TRBJ1-2; D gene unclear. V was clipped by 1 base and J by 1 base, with 14 bases between them. This CDR3 contains 16 residues. Germline lookup yields CDR1 SGHNT and CDR2 YYREEE (reference sequence). The entire variable domain, with the rest obtained from reference TRBV5-4 and TRBJ1-2, is as follows: ETGVTQSPTHLIKTRGQQVTLRCSSQSGHNTVSWYQQALGQGPQFIFQYYREEENGRGNFPPRFSGLQFPNYSSELNVNALELDDSALYLCASSLLSGSLNYGYTFGSGTRLTVV.

CDR3 sequence reads: CASTLGQGGSPLHF. The CDR3 DNA reads as TGTGCCAGCACCTTAGGACAGGGCGGTTCACCCCTCCACTTT. The chain couples TRBV6-1 to TRBJ1-6; 8 nucleotides line up with TRBD1. The J segment lost 9 bases and the V segment lost 7 bases, leaving 8 bases of the junction unmatched. Germline V gene sequence: CDR1 MNHNS, CDR2 SASEGT. The CDR3 loop spans 14 amino acids.

The chain couples TRBV6-5 to TRBJ2-1, with TRBD2 as a possible D gene (6 bases). CDR1 is MNHEY, CDR2 SVGAGI, per germline. With 8 bases removed from V and 1 base from J, the gap between germline ends came to 9 bases. This CDR3 has 13 amino acids. The CDR3 DNA is TGTGCCAGCGAGGGGAGGTCCTACAATGAGCAGTTCTTC. Translating it yields CASEGRSYNEQFF.

V and J are TRBV7-2 and TRBJ2-3; no definite D call. The CDR3 contains 12 residues. Germline assignment: CDR1 SGHTA and CDR2 FQGNSA. V lost 5 bases and J lost 4, with 7 bases in between. CDR3 in DNA: TGTGCCAGCAGCCCACCCTCAGATACGCAGTATTTT. It codes for CASSPPSDTQYF.

The chain combines TRBV4-3 with TRBJ1-6; tentative D call: TRBD1 (5 bases). V dropped 5 bases and J dropped 6 bases, with 14 bases sitting between them. This CDR3 has 15 amino acids. Germline assignment: CDR1 LGHNA and CDR2 YSLEER. CDR3 amino acids: CASSILREGNSPLHF. As DNA, the CDR3 is TGCGCCAGCAGCATACTCAGGGAGGGTAATTCACCCCTCCACTTT.

The J gene is TRBJ2-7, the V gene TRBV4-3; D unresolved. Trimming took off 4 bases at V and 6 bases at J, with 13 bases between the two ends. In germline, CDR1 is LGHNA, CDR2 YSLEER. The CDR3 totals 13 residues. CDR3 DNA: TGCGCCAGCAGCCGAGACTTGTTCCTCGAGCAGTACTTC. Its translation: CASSRDLFLEQYF.

Written as DNA, the CDR3 is TGTGCCAGCAGTGAAAGGGAAACGATTCAGCCCCAGCATTTT. Encoded protein: CASSERETIQPQHF. The rearrangement uses TRBV6-1 and TRBJ1-5; D remains ambiguous. The V end lost 2 bases, the J end lost 6 bases, and 11 bases lay between the germline ends. Germline CDR1 MNHNS, CDR2 SASEGT. This CDR3 comprises 14 residues.

The DNA for the CDR3 is TGCGCCAGCAGCTCGGGGGACAACTATGGCTACACCTTC. Translated: CASSSGDNYGYTF. The chain links TRBV5-1 to TRBJ1-2, with D possibly matching TRBD1 (5 bases). Trimming cost V 3 bases and J 2 bases, with 8 bases left between them. From germline, CDR1 is SGHRS and CDR2 YFSETQ. The length of the CDR3 is 13 residues.

This clone was counted once. V usage is TRBV30 and J usage is TRBJ1-2; 8 nucleotides line up with TRBD1. The CDR3 has 13 residues. With 5 bases clipped from V and 3 bases from J, the junction kept 5 bases outside the gene matches. The germline gives CDR1 GTSNPN, CDR2 SVGIG (reference sequence). CDR3 protein: CAWGTGLDYGYTF. CDR3 DNA: TGTGCCTGGGGGACAGGCTTGGACTATGGCTACACCTTC.

V gene TRBV5-1 combines with J gene TRBJ2-7; 11 bases match TRBD2. Trimming took 0 bases from V and 7 from J; bases not matched to a gene: 6. Germline V gene sequence: CDR1 SGHRS, CDR2 YFSETQ. This CDR3 region has 15 residues. The CDR3 DNA sequence: TGCGCCAGCAGCTTGGCCGTACTAGCGGGGGTAGAGCAGTACTTC. Protein product: CASSLAVLAGVEQYF.

The rearrangement links TRBV7-6 to TRBJ2-2; D not resolved. Trimming took 7 bases from V and 6 from J, leaving 6 bases between them. CDR3 length: 11 amino acids. The germline CDR1 and CDR2 sequences are SGHVS and FNYEAQ. The CDR3: CASKYAGELFF. CDR3 DNA: TGTGCCAGCAAGTACGCCGGGGAGCTGTTTTTT.

The rearrangement uses TRBV5-4 and TRBJ1-1, with a possible D match to TRBD1 (6 bases). CDR3 length equals 16 residues. Trimming took 0 bases from V and 1 from J, leaving 13 bases between them. Per the germline V gene, CDR1 is SGHNT and CDR2 is YYREEE (reference sequence). The CDR3: CASSLGMGATNTEAFF. The CDR3 nucleotides are TGTGCCAGCAGCTTGGGTATGGGGGCGACGAACACTGAAGCTTTCTTT.

This clone occurred a few times. V usage is TRBV7-8 and J usage is TRBJ2-7, with 9 bases matching TRBD1. CDR3 length: 16 amino acids. V lost 3 bases, J lost 4 bases, and 10 bases stayed unmatched. From germline, CDR1 is SGHVS and CDR2 FQNEAQ. CDR3 sequence reads: CASSFPTGTGQYEQYF. CDR3 nucleotide sequence: TGTGCCAGCAGCTTTCCAACCGGGACAGGGCAATACGAGCAGTACTTC.

The chain links TRBV14 to TRBJ2-3; 9 bases align to TRBD2. CDR3 length: 15 amino acids. V gave up 4 bases and J gave up 2 bases; unmatched junction bases: 4. The V gene's germline CDR1 is SGHDN and CDR2 FVKESK. The CDR3 sequence: CASSLRGGSTDTQYF. CDR3 DNA sequence: TGTGCCAGCAGCCTGCGGGGGGGATCCACAGATACGCAGTATTTT. The complete variable domain, with remaining parts taken from reference TRBV14 and TRBJ2-3, reads EAGVTQFPSHSVIEKGQTVTLRCDPISGHDNLYWYRRVMGKEIKFLLHFVKESKQDESGMPNNRFLAERTGGTYSTLKVQPAELEDSGVYFCASSLRGGSTDTQYFGPGTRLTVL.

This chain joins TRBV11-1 and TRBJ2-1; 8 positions agree with TRBD2. This CDR3 spans 16 amino acids. J gave up 7 bases and V 1 base, and 9 bases lay outside the gene matches. CDR1 is SGHAT and CDR2 is FQDESV in the germline V gene (reference sequence). In nucleotides, the CDR3 is TGTGCCAGCAGCTTAGTTCCACTAGCGGTTTGGAATGAGCAGTTCTTC. Translated, it gives CASSLVPLAVWNEQFF.

V usage is TRBV30 and J usage is TRBJ2-7, with D tentatively TRBD1 (5 bases). The germline V and J ends were trimmed by 3 bases and 8 bases, with 14 bases remaining between them. The CDR3 extends over 12 amino acids. CDR1 is GTSNPN and CDR2 is SVGIG in the germline V gene (reference sequence). CDR3 in DNA: TGTGCCTGGAGGGCTCAGGGTGGGAAGCAGTACTTC. It is translated as CAWRAQGGKQYF. The complete variable domain, with remaining parts taken from reference TRBV30 and TRBJ2-7, reads SQTIHQWPATLVQPVGSPLSLECTVEGTSNPNLYWYRQAAGRGLQLLFYSVGIGQISSEVPQNLSASRPQDRQFILSSKKLLLSDSGFYLCAWRAQGGKQYFGPGTRLTVT.

The chain joins TRBV10-2 to TRBJ2-5; the D is unclear. TRBJ2-7 explains the end of the DNA better; the J call may be wrong. The CDR3 is 11 amino acids. Germline CDR1 reads WSHSY; CDR2 reads SAAADI. CDR3 region: CASRSVDEQYF. The CDR3 nucleotides read TGCGCCAGCAGGTCGGTGGACGAGCAGTACTTC.

This chain links TRBV4-3 with TRBJ1-1, with D hard to call. The V gene's germline CDR1 is LGHNA and CDR2 YSLEER. V lost 0 bases and J lost 4, with 9 bases in between. The CDR3 is 14 amino acids. Written as DNA, the CDR3 is TGCGCCAGCAGCCAAGATTGGCGGATCACTGAAGCTTTCTTT. It codes for CASSQDWRITEAFF.

As to this clone: One end of the junction varies from germline; a read error may be responsible. The chain links TRBV28 to TRBJ1-2; D gene ambiguous. Germline CDR1 MDHEN, CDR2 SYDVKM. The CDR3 totals 11 residues. Here the CDR3 reads CASSLRAEPVF. The CDR3 bases are TGTGCCAGCAGTTTGAGGGCGGAGCCAGTCTTC.

The rearrangement links TRBV30 to TRBJ2-7; D unclear. CDR3 length: 11 residues. Trimming cost V 2 bases and J 3 bases, with 5 bases left between them. CDR1 is GTSNPN, CDR2 SVGIG, per germline (reference sequence). Written as DNA, the CDR3 is TGTGCCTGGAGTTCTAGCTACGAGCAGTACTTC. The encoded protein is CAWSSSYEQYF.

V and J are TRBV30 and TRBJ1-4; D gene ambiguous. The CDR3 loop spans 13 amino acids. Looked up from germline, CDR1 is GTSNPN and CDR2 is SVGIG (reference sequence). The ends were cut back, 4 bases at V and 6 bases at J, with 12 bases in the middle. CDR3: CAWTRAGDEKLFF. The CDR3 DNA follows: TGTGCCTGGACCCGGGCGGGCGATGAAAAACTGTTTTTT.

The V and J genes are TRBV11-2 and TRBJ1-2; a weak D match, TRBD1 (5 bases). The CDR3 has 17 residues. The V end lost 6 bases, the J end lost 8 bases, and 28 bases lay between the germline ends. Germline CDR1 is SGHAT and CDR2 is FQNNGV. CDR3 DNA: TGTGCCAGCAGTCCCTGGGATAGGGACGGACTCCCCTCGGGCTACACCTTC. Residues: CASSPWDRDGLPSGYTF.